The entry below gives a single TCR beta chain sequence along with its context. Its antigen remains unidentified. With 5 bases removed from V and 2 bases from J, the gap between germline ends came to 13 bases. From germline, CDR1 is PRHDT and CDR2 FYEKMQ (reference sequence). The CDR3 runs to 16 residues. The data belong to a study of spatial heterogeneity in lung cancer. Whole-study results and caveats: Counts of expanded intratumoral alpha and beta TCRs tracked tumor mutation counts.

TCRdb redid the calling of the 5' RACE reads with MiXCR, one entry per CDR3 protein. Here the sample spans tens of thousands of distinct CDR3 sequences, approximately 15% being singletons. Sample time point: sample taken at primary tumor resection. Specimen: lung tumor tissue, collected at surgery. The chain joins TRBV13 to TRBJ2-6, with no clear D. The receptor was isolated from a female donor with early-stage non-small cell lung cancer. CDR3 residues: CASSVSGFAGANVLTF. The DNA of the CDR3 is TGTGCCAGCAGCGTAAGTGGTTTCGCTGGGGCCAACGTCCTGACTTTC.